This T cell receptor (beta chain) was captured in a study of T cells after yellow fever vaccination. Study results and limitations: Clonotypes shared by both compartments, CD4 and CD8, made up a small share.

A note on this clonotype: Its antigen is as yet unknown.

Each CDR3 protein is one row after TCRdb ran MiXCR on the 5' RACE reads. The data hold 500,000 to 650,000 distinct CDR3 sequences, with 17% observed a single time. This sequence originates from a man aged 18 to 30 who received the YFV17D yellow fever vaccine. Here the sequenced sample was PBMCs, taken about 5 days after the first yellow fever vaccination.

CDR3 in amino acids: CSARDYAGELFF. CDR3 coding DNA: TGCAGTGCTAGAGATTATGCCGGGGAGCTGTTTTTT. V is TRBV20-1 and J is TRBJ2-2; D is ambiguous. Germline V CDR1 and CDR2: DFQATT, SNEGSKA (reference sequence). The germline V and J ends were trimmed by 0 bases and 6 bases, with 5 bases remaining between them. The CDR3 covers 12 residues.